This record looks at one T cell receptor (beta chain) sequence and its context. Its antigen is unknown. The time point denotes: recipient sample about 28 days before transplant, after cytoreduction. Germline values: CDR1 SGHTA, CDR2 FQGNSA. The V gene lost 1 base and the J gene lost 3 bases, with 9 bases spanning the gap. The CDR3 runs to 15 residues. TCRdb keeps only in-frame clones here, not all; method: immunoSEQ multiplex PCR. The sample consists of about 69,000 clones, around 96% of them appearing once. This record comes from a study of T cell clonotyping in hematopoietic cell transplantation. General observations from the study: After transplant, recipient diversity fell while pathologically expanded clonotypes grew through day 180.

The material was peripheral blood mononuclear cells, obtained before stem cell transplant. This sequence joins TRBV7-2 and TRBJ2-2, with TRBD1 as a possible D gene (6 bases). This receptor was obtained from a woman between 50 and 59 years old with acute myeloid leukemia. Some clones in this sample may be carry-over from other donors' samples. Here the CDR3 DNA reads TGTGCCAGCAGCTTAGTGACAGGCTACACCGGGGAGCTGTTTTTT. Protein: CASSLVTGYTGELFF.